This T cell receptor beta chain emerged from a study of tumor-infiltrating lymphocytes in primary liver carcinoma. Comments on this clonotype: The germline gene is not matched at one end of the junction; a read error may be the cause.

With a constant-region primer, TCR beta cDNA was made from 450 to 650 ng of total RNA. What produced the TCR beta libraries was three nested multiplex PCR rounds using slightly modified ARM-PCR. Investigators reported that the first two PCR rounds, at 10 cycles each, used TRBV1-TRBV30 forward primers with a C-beta reverse primer. From the multiplex PCR reads, TCRdb called clonotypes with MiXCR, one entry per CDR3 protein. The table has 47,000 or so distinct CDR3 sequences, over 65% seen once; the top ten hold more than 25%. Total RNA and DNA came together from 20-30 mg of bulk tissue without cell sorting. The study enrolled treatment-naive patients with chronic HBV infection. The CDR3 consists of 18 residues. Germline V gene data show CDR1 as SGHAT and CDR2 as FQNNGV.

The sequencing sample was made of liver tumor tissue from sampling region 3. Described subset: tumor region T3, left-lateral pole. The receptor was isolated from a man aged 35 to 55 with primary liver carcinoma and hepatitis B virus infection. The chain uses TRBV11-2 and TRBJ2-3; 8 bases fit TRBD2. The CDR3 bases are TGTACCAGCAGCTTAACTACTAGCGGAAGGGCGGGGAGAGATACGCAGTATTTT. Its translation is CTSSLTTSGRAGRDTQYF.